This TCR beta chain is from a study of T cell repertoires in cytomegalovirus infection (dated by TCRdb to the late 2010s). A note on the overall study: The peptide stimulations were aimed at well-studied HLA-B-restricted epitopes as well as recently identified HLA-C-restricted CMV epitopes, whose presentation resists viral immunomodulation. Donor HLA type was relevant to the analysis, because carriage of CMV infection together with the matching HLA type was indicated by public TCR beta signatures. Study-wide conclusions, independent of this receptor: In the ex vivo response, HLA-C-restricted CMV-specific TCR beta clonotypes were dominant, and in two of eight donors the single most frequent clonotype came from this HLA-C-restricted group. Cumulative frequency of public TCR beta family members discriminated carriers of CMV infection plus the relevant HLA type in this cohort and an independent roughly 330-donor cohort.

Notes on this clonotype: Its antigen remains unidentified. No per-base quality is available; no much larger clone lies one base away.

The germline V gene sets CDR1 to MNHEY and CDR2 to SVGEGT. CDR3 length: 15 amino acids, cysteine to phenylalanine. The retained sequence is limited to the CDR3, 45 bases, with the frame set at the first base. Trimming removed 5 bases from V and 3 bases from J, leaving 16 bases between the germline ends. Explained via the paper, the treatment or condition label denotes: in vitro stimulation with specific CMV peptide epitopes to enrich CMV-specific T cells. Sequencing used an Illumina HiSeq 1500. TCRdb redid the processing of the public reads, applying fastp at Q25 and MiXCR, and retained in-frame beta chains. Rows are unified per CDR3 protein, each entry keeping the most common DNA and genes. This sample has 40,000 to 60,000 distinct CDR3 sequences in its table, and about 21% of those were observed once. Roughly 89% of the sample lies in the top ten.

The rearrangement joined TRBV6-2 or TRBV6-3 to TRBJ2-5; no D gene can be assigned with confidence. This clonotype originated in a human donor in good health (CMV status not recorded). Some clones in this sample may be carry-over from other donors' samples. The sequencing used CD8+ T cells from cultured PBMCs, collected from culture after CMV antigen stimulation. The base sequence is TGTGCCAGCAGTAACTACATCCCTGGAGAAGAGACCCAGTACTTC. Protein translation: CASSNYIPGEETQYF.